The 30 T cell receptor beta chains given below trace back to one sample, sequenced in a study of shared clonotypes between healthy human individuals. CD45RO-negative CD8 cells positively selected for CCR7 made up the naive population, which excluded terminally differentiated effector memory CD45RA+ cells. Method: immunoSEQ multiplex PCR; TCRdb's copy keeps in-frame clones and lacks some. The sample has some 2 million clones, 85% to 95% seen once. The sequenced material came from naive CD8+ T cells sorted from blood. Receptors were obtained from a man aged 18 to 29 in good health.

CDR3 DNA sequence: TGTGCCAGCAGTTACGAGCGGGAGCTATCCTACGAGCAGTACTTC. Amino acid sequence: CASSYERELSYEQYF. This sequence joins TRBV6-6 and TRBJ2-7; 8 bases are a match to TRBD2. This CDR3 spans 15 amino acids. CDR1 and CDR2 from the germline V gene are MNHNY and SVGAGI (reference sequence). V lost 2 bases and J lost 1; bases outside the gene matches: 4.

This chain uses TRBV5-8 with TRBJ1-2; D gene ambiguous. V lost 1 base and J 8 bases, leaving 9 bases between the germline ends. Germline values: CDR1 SGHTS, CDR2 YDEGEE. This CDR3 has 12 residues. CDR3 sequence (DNA): TGTGCCAGCAGCTTGACGACCTTGGGCTACACCTTC. It encodes CASSLTTLGYTF.

The gene calls are TRBV9 and TRBJ2-1, with D possibly TRBD2 on 6 matching bases. CDR1 is SGDLS and CDR2 is YYNGEE in the germline V gene. V gave up 3 bases and J gave up 6 bases, with 19 bases separating them. The CDR3 runs 16 residues. CDR3: CASSALSGGRGNEQFF. Written as DNA, the CDR3 is TGTGCCAGCAGCGCCTTATCCGGGGGAAGGGGCAATGAGCAGTTCTTC. Variable domain in full (rest from reference TRBV9 and TRBJ2-1): DSGVTQTPKHLITATGQRVTLRCSPRSGDLSVYWYQQSLDQGLQFLIQYYNGEERAKGNILERFSAQQFPDLHSELNLSSLELGDSALYFCASSALSGGRGNEQFFGPGTRLTVL.

The chain is built from TRBV9 and TRBJ1-2; 10 bases map to TRBD1. CDR1 SGDLS and CDR2 YYNGEE come from the germline V gene. After removal of 3 bases from V and 8 bases from J, the junction contained 10 bases not matched to a gene. The CDR3 covers 15 residues. CDR3 DNA sequence: TGTGCCAGCAGCGCGGACCCGACAGGGGGCGACGGCTACACCTTC. As protein: CASSADPTGGDGYTF.

The V gene is TRBV7-9, the J gene TRBJ2-7; tentative D call: TRBD2 (6 bases). CDR1 is SEHNR and CDR2 is FQNEAQ in the germline V gene (reference sequence). The V and J ends lost 5 bases and 0 bases respectively, with 11 bases between them. This CDR3 comprises 14 residues. CDR3 bases: TGTGCCAGCAGCCCTCGCGGGACCTCCTACGAGCAGTACTTC. The encoded protein is CASSPRGTSYEQYF.

V is TRBV7-8 and J is TRBJ1-2, with D tentatively TRBD1 (6 bases). There are 13 residues in the CDR3. The V gene's germline CDR1 is SGHVS and CDR2 FQNEAQ. V lost 5 bases to trimming and J lost 3 bases, with 10 bases between them. The CDR3 nucleotides are TGTGCCAGCAGCCCTCAGGGGTACTATGGCTACACCTTC. Encoded protein: CASSPQGYYGYTF.

The genes are TRBV7-9 and TRBJ1-1; D is ambiguous. The germline CDR1 and CDR2 sequences are SEHNR and FQNEAQ (reference sequence). The CDR3 spans 12 residues. Trimming took off 5 bases at V and 7 bases at J, with 11 bases between the two ends. In DNA, the CDR3 is TGTGCCAGCAGCCCGCAGGATAATGAAGCTTTCTTT. Its protein product is CASSPQDNEAFF.

This chain connects TRBV30 to TRBJ2-7, with 8 bases lining up with TRBD1. The J segment lost 4 bases and the V segment lost 0 bases, leaving 5 bases of the junction unmatched. CDR3 length equals 14 residues. The germline V gene encodes CDR1 GTSNPN and CDR2 SVGIG (reference sequence). CDR3 DNA sequence: TGTGCCTGGAGTGTAGAGGACAGGGCATACGAGCAGTACTTC. Amino acids: CAWSVEDRAYEQYF.

The chain uses TRBV2 and TRBJ1-3; no firm D call. Deletions cut 6 bases from V and 1 base from J, with 16 bases between. The CDR3 totals 16 residues. Germline CDR1 is SNHLY and CDR2 is FYNNEI. The CDR3 spells CASSHASEGSGNTIYF. The CDR3 region has the DNA TGTGCCAGCAGCCACGCGTCAGAGGGTTCTGGAAACACCATATATTTT.

The genes are TRBV5-6 and TRBJ2-1; 8 bases agree with TRBD2. V lost 2 bases and J lost 5; bases outside the gene matches: 6. This CDR3 has 15 residues. Germline V gene data show CDR1 as SGHDT and CDR2 as YYEEEE. CDR3 amino acids: CASSFGLAGNNEQFF. The CDR3 region has the DNA TGTGCCAGCAGCTTCGGTCTAGCGGGTAACAATGAGCAGTTCTTC.

The chain couples TRBV5-1 to TRBJ2-1; D is ambiguous. Trimming stripped 4 bases from V and 2 bases from J, with 10 bases between. Germline V gene lookup returns CDR1 SGHRS and CDR2 YFSETQ. The CDR3 runs to 14 residues. The CDR3 here is CASSRAGPYNEQFF. DNA of the CDR3: TGCGCCAGCAGCAGGGCAGGACCCTACAATGAGCAGTTCTTC.

The chain employs TRBV11-3 and TRBJ2-1, with D perhaps being TRBD1 or TRBD2 (5 bases each). Trimming left V 4 bases short and J 10 bases short, with 14 bases between. Germline CDR1 SGHNT, CDR2 YENEEA. The CDR3 consists of 13 residues. CDR3 sequence reads: CASSWGSPREQFF. For the CDR3, the DNA is TGTGCCAGCAGCTGGGGGAGCCCCCGGGAGCAGTTCTTC.

This clone was found once. The J gene is TRBJ2-5, the V gene TRBV9; unclear D gene. The CDR3 is made up of 13 amino acids. V was cut by 3 bases and J by 5 bases, with 11 bases left in between. Germline values: CDR1 SGDLS, CDR2 YYNGEE. CDR3: CASSASGTETQYF. CDR3 in DNA: TGTGCCAGCAGCGCCTCGGGTACCGAGACCCAGTACTTC.

The genes are TRBV6-5 and TRBJ1-5; no reliable D call. Trimming shortened V by 6 bases and J by 0 bases, and 9 bases separated the two germline ends. This CDR3 comprises 14 residues. CDR1 MNHEY and CDR2 SVGAGI come from the germline V gene. CDR3 residues: CASSPFNSNQPQHF. In nucleotides, the CDR3 is TGTGCCAGCAGCCCCTTTAATAGCAATCAGCCCCAGCATTTT.

This clone was seen only once. This sample includes further DNA sequences coding for the same CDR3. The CDR3 sequence is CASSPLAESSYEQYF. For the CDR3, the DNA is TGCGCCAGCAGCCCCTTAGCGGAGAGCTCCTACGAGCAGTACTTC. The chain combines TRBV4-1 with TRBJ2-7; TRBD2 might be the D (6 bases). CDR3 size: 15 residues. Germline-derived CDR1 and CDR2 are MGHRA and YSYEKL. V was trimmed by 4 bases and J by 0 bases, leaving 13 bases between them.

This clone was seen a single time. The chain links TRBV5-1 to TRBJ2-7; 7 positions agree with TRBD1. The CDR3 has 18 residues. Germline loops: CDR1 SGHRS, CDR2 YFSETQ. V lost 0 bases to trimming and J lost 2 bases; unmatched junction nucleotides: 14. CDR3 DNA: TGCGCCAGCAGCTTGGGGGCCACTACGACAGGGCCAACCTACGAGCAGTACTTC. It specifies CASSLGATTTGPTYEQYF.

A single count supports this clone. The rearrangement links TRBV9 to TRBJ2-4; no reliable D call. The germline V gene has CDR1 SGDLS and CDR2 YYNGEE. The CDR3 sequence is 12 residues long. V gave up 3 bases and J gave up 5 bases, with 6 bases separating them. CDR3 loop: CASSALENIQYF. The CDR3 DNA is TGTGCCAGCAGCGCCCTAGAAAACATTCAGTACTTC.

The chain employs TRBV7-9 and TRBJ1-6, with D possibly TRBD1 on 6 matching bases. Trimming removed 5 bases from V and 8 bases from J, with 13 bases in between. CDR1 and CDR2 (germline): SEHNR, FQNEAQ (reference sequence). The CDR3 is 14 residues long. In DNA form, the CDR3 reads TGTGCCAGCAGCGATCCAGGGGTGGATTCACCCCTCCACTTT. It codes for CASSDPGVDSPLHF.

This sequence joins TRBV10-3 and TRBJ2-1; 7 bases align to TRBD1. Germline CDR1 is ENHRY and CDR2 is SYGVKD. J was trimmed by 3 bases and V by 3 bases; bases with no gene match: 11. The CDR3 contains 17 residues. CDR3 bases: TGTGCCATCAGTGACCCTATGGACAGGAGAAACTACAATGAGCAGTTCTTC. As protein: CAISDPMDRRNYNEQFF.

J is TRBJ2-3 and V is TRBV18; TRBD2 agrees at 9 bases. Germline V gives CDR1 KGHSH, CDR2 LQKENI. The CDR3 is 17 residues long. V lost 1 base to trimming and J lost 6 bases; unmatched junction nucleotides: 11. The CDR3: CASSPRAGGIIIDTQYF. CDR3 sequence (DNA): TGTGCCAGCTCACCACGAGCGGGAGGAATAATTATCGATACGCAGTATTTT. Variable domain in full (rest from reference TRBV18 and TRBJ2-3): NAGVMQNPRHLVRRRGQEARLRCSPMKGHSHVYWYRQLPEEGLKFMVYLQKENIIDESGMPKERFSAEFPKEGPSILRIQQVVRGDSAAYFCASSPRAGGIIIDTQYFGPGTRLTVL.

V and J are TRBV5-6 and TRBJ2-1; 9 bases align to TRBD1. Per the germline V gene, CDR1 is SGHDT and CDR2 is YYEEEE. The CDR3 sequence is 17 residues long. J was trimmed by 2 bases and V by 2 bases; bases with no gene match: 8. CDR3 sequence reads: CASSFPQGAITYNEQFF. The CDR3 bases are TGTGCCAGCAGCTTTCCACAGGGGGCGATAACCTACAATGAGCAGTTCTTC.

The DNA for the CDR3 is TGTGCCAGTAGTTCACTGGGGATGGAGGGCTACGAGCAGTACTTC. Its protein is CASSSLGMEGYEQYF. This sequence joins TRBV19 and TRBJ2-7; tentatively, D is TRBD2 (6 bases). This CDR3 has 15 residues. CDR1 LNHDA and CDR2 SQIVND come from the germline V gene (reference sequence). Trimming removed 5 bases from V and 3 bases from J, with 17 bases in between.

The chain carries TRBV4-3 and TRBJ2-7; either TRBD1 or TRBD2 may fit D (5 bases each). Trimming removed 0 bases from V and 0 bases from J, with 9 bases in between. The V gene's germline CDR1 is LGHNA and CDR2 YSLEER. The CDR3 is 15 residues long. Written as DNA, the CDR3 is TGCGCCAGCAGCCAAGATACGGGGCTCTCCTACGAGCAGTACTTC. It translates to CASSQDTGLSYEQYF.

This chain connects TRBV15 to TRBJ2-7; the D gene could be TRBD1 or TRBD2 (5 bases each). The V gene lost 5 bases and the J gene lost 3 bases, with 23 bases spanning the gap. There are 17 residues in the CDR3. The germline CDR1 and CDR2 sequences are LNHNV and YYDKDF (reference sequence). The CDR3 DNA follows: TGTGCCACCAGCCTCGGGGCCCCAGGACATGAGGGCTACGAGCAGTACTTC. As protein: CATSLGAPGHEGYEQYF. Using reference TRBV15 and TRBJ2-7 for the parts outside the CDR3, the full variable domain is DAMVIQNPRYQVTQFGKPVTLSCSQTLNHNVMYWYQQKSSQAPKLLFHYYDKDFNNEADTPDNFQSRRPNTSFCFLDIRSPGLGDTAMYLCATSLGAPGHEGYEQYFGPGTRLTVT.

This chain uses TRBV27 with TRBJ1-5; D ambiguous. Germline V gene sequence: CDR1 MNHEY, CDR2 SMNVEV (reference sequence). The CDR3 extends over 14 amino acids. Trimming removed 5 bases at V and 7 bases at J, with 15 bases between. The CDR3 reads CASSPGGIRQPQHF. The DNA for the CDR3 is TGTGCCAGCAGTCCAGGAGGGATTAGGCAGCCCCAGCATTTT.

On this clone itself: An end of the junction differs from the germline gene, which may be a read error. The genes are TRBV4-3 and TRBJ2-2; 9 bases agree with TRBD1. Germline CDR1 LGHNA, CDR2 YSLEER. This CDR3 has 18 residues. The CDR3 nucleotides are TGCGCCAGCAGTCAAGTTCCCTGGACAGGGGAGGGCACCGGGGAGCTGTTTTTT. Encoded protein: CASSQVPWTGEGTGELFF.

This rearrangement joins TRBV6-5 to TRBJ2-2, with no clear D. CDR3 length: 11 amino acids. V lost 3 bases to trimming and J lost 7 bases, with 3 bases between them. Germline loops: CDR1 MNHEY, CDR2 SVGAGI. The CDR3 region is CASSYYGELFF. The CDR3 DNA is TGTGCCAGCAGTTATTACGGGGAGCTGTTTTTT.

This chain connects TRBV6-5 to TRBJ2-3; D gene ambiguous. Germline V gene sequence: CDR1 MNHEY, CDR2 SVGAGI. This CDR3 has 13 amino acids. Deletions cut 0 bases from V and 5 bases from J, with 6 bases between. This CDR3 is CASSYSWGDTQYF. As DNA, the CDR3 is TGTGCCAGCAGTTACTCCTGGGGAGATACGCAGTATTTT.

The gene calls are TRBV9 and TRBJ1-1; D is unclear. This CDR3 comprises 13 residues. The germline V gene encodes CDR1 SGDLS and CDR2 YYNGEE. Trimming cost V 4 bases and J 3 bases, with 10 bases left between them. CDR3 protein: CASSPRMDTEAFF. CDR3 in DNA: TGTGCCAGCAGCCCCCGGATGGACACTGAAGCTTTCTTT.

This rearrangement joins TRBV27 to TRBJ2-5, with D possibly TRBD2 on 5 matching bases. V lost 6 bases, J lost 2 bases, and 13 bases lay in between. The CDR3 extends over 14 amino acids. Germline V gene lookup returns CDR1 MNHEY and CDR2 SMNVEV (reference sequence). The CDR3 DNA sequence: TGTGCCAGCAGGTTGGTCCGGGGACAAGAGACCCAGTACTTC. It codes for CASRLVRGQETQYF.